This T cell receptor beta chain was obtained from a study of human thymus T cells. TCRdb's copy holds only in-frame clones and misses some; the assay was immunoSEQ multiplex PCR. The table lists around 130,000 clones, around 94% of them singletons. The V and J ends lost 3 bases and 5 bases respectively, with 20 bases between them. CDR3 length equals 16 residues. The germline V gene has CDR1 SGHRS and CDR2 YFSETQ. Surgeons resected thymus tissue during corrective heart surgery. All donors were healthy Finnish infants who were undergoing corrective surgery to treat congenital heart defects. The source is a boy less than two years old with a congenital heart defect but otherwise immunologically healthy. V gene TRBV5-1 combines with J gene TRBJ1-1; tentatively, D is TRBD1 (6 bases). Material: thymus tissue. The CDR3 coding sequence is TGCGCCAGCAGCTCCCTCCCTGGGGGCGAATGGACTGAAGCTTTCTTT. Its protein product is CASSSLPGGEWTEAFF.